The text below deals with one TCR beta chain. What it binds is not known. This sample is part of a study of T cell responses to AZD1222 COVID-19 vaccine. Profiling relied on immunoSEQ multiplex PCR, and the TCRdb table lists in-frame clones only, not all of them. The sample lists around 130,000 clones; around 89% were seen once. CDR3 length: 11 amino acids. Germline CDR1 MDHEN, CDR2 SYDVKM. The V and J ends lost 3 bases and 3 bases respectively, with 3 bases between them. Findings and caveats of the study: Clonal diversity may have been underestimated in mostly white British donors.

J is TRBJ2-7 and V is TRBV28, with D uncertain. The sequence was obtained from an adult who received the AZD1222 COVID-19 vaccine. The sequenced sample was peripheral blood, obtained 28 days after the second AZD1222 dose. The CDR3 DNA reads as TGTGCCAGCAGTTTGAACTACGAGCAGTACTTC. Translating it yields CASSLNYEQYF.